These T cell receptor beta chains were read from a single sample in a study of T cell repertoires in cytomegalovirus infection. Each CDR3 protein is one row after TCRdb ran MiXCR on the reads. The sample includes roughly 180,000 distinct CDR3 sequences, 17% of them seen just once. The sequenced sample consisted of CD8+ T cells from PBMCs. The receptors here all came from a human donor in good health (CMV status not recorded). Some clones in this sample may be carry-over from other donors' samples. Both conserved end residues are part of each CDR3.

CSARGGTSGGPPYNEQFF | 18 | TRBJ2-1 | TRBV20-1
CASSPGGGKNTEAFF | 15 | TRBJ1-1 | TRBV25-1
CSALAEEADTQYF | 13 | TRBJ2-3 | TRBV20-1
CSAPRNQNWGGTQYF | 15 | TRBJ2-3 | TRBV20-1
CASSLAREGRAFF | 13 | TRBJ1-1 | TRBV7-9
CASSFHSGVEQFF | 13 | TRBJ2-1 | TRBV28
CASSLEGRNIQYF | 13 | TRBJ2-4 | TRBV12-3/TRBV12-4
CASSFSAANYGYTF | 14 | TRBJ1-2 | TRBV7-2
CASTPGRETQYF | 12 | TRBJ2-5 | TRBV7-2
CASSTGLNTEAFF | 13 | TRBJ1-1 | TRBV19
CASSPRISGNYNEQFF | 16 | TRBJ2-1 | TRBV4-2
CASSVGNTEAFF | 12 | TRBJ1-1 | TRBV25-1
CASSLLQRGGPRLFF | 15 | TRBJ2-1 | TRBV28
CASSFVVTSGGLSSYEQYF | 19 | TRBJ2-7 | TRBV28
CASSSPGQGLNTEAFF | 16 | TRBJ1-1 | TRBV6-2/TRBV6-3
CSAKSESGTPTRNEQFF | 17 | TRBJ2-1 | TRBV20-1
CASSLATLPGETQYF | 15 | TRBJ2-5 | TRBV7-2
CASSSPGQLQNRQYF | 15 | TRBJ2-4 | TRBV7-9
CASSLTGRSPLHF | 13 | TRBJ1-6 | TRBV14
CASSQSRGLAYYEQYF | 16 | TRBJ2-7 | TRBV14
CASSLGSLMSSYEQYF | 16 | TRBJ2-7 | TRBV11-3
CASRDRTYNEQFF | 13 | TRBJ2-1 | TRBV5-1
CASSLGAGGSDTQYF | 15 | TRBJ2-3 | TRBV7-6
CASSQDRGISAGELFF | 16 | TRBJ2-2 | TRBV4-1
CAIRITGITLNRTGELFF | 18 | TRBJ2-2 | TRBV10-3
CASSYSTAPGTDTQYF | 16 | TRBJ2-3 | TRBV6-5
CASSFRQGITGELFF | 15 | TRBJ2-2 | TRBV7-9